This T cell receptor (beta chain) was captured by sequencing in a study of blood T cells in healthy people across ages. Trimming left V 1 base short and J 6 bases short, with 10 bases between. The germline gives CDR1 MGHRA, CDR2 YSYEKL. The CDR3 is 15 residues long. Donor samples were obtained from healthy Caucasian individuals from Russia, aged 6 to 90. General study results and limits: Bulk PBMC profiling left naive and antigen-experienced comparisons inconclusive. CMV status of donors was not determined, possibly confounding expanded clonotype changes.

Comments on this clonotype: Its antigen is not known.

The use of a sample-barcoded 5' primer and a J-beta primer mix characterized a second PCR of 7 to 11 cycles. TCRdb processed the 5' RACE reads anew with MiXCR; each CDR3 protein has one entry. Of 1.5 million to 2 million distinct CDR3 sequences in the sample, 40% to 55% were seen once. V gene TRBV4-1 combines with J gene TRBJ1-6; D unclear. Sequenced sample: blood. The clonotype was recovered from a woman aged 35 to 49 in good health. The CDR3 coding sequence is TGCGCCAGCAGCCAAGTCATAAGCAGTAATTCACCCCTCCACTTT. Translated: CASSQVISSNSPLHF.